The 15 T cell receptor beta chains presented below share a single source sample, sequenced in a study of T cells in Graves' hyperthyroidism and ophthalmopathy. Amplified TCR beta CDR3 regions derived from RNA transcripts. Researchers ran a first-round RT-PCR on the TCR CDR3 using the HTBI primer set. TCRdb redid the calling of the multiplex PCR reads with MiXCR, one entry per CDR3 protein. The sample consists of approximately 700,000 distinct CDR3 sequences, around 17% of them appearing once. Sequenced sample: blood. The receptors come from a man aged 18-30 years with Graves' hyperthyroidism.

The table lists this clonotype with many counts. The CDR3, as DNA: TGCAGTGCTAGAGATCAGCGCAACGCCCCCTACGAGCAGTACTTC. This sequence encodes CSARDQRNAPYEQYF. The V and J genes are TRBV20-1 and TRBJ2-7; D gene unclear. V was clipped by 0 bases and J by 2 bases, with 14 bases between them. Germline V lookup: CDR1 DFQATT, CDR2 SNEGSKA (reference sequence). CDR3 size: 15 residues.

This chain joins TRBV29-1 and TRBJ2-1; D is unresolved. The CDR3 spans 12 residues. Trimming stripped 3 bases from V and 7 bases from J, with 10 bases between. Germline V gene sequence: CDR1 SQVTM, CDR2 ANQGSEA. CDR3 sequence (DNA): TGCAGCGTTGATTTATTCCGGAATGAGCAGTTCTTC. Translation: CSVDLFRNEQFF.

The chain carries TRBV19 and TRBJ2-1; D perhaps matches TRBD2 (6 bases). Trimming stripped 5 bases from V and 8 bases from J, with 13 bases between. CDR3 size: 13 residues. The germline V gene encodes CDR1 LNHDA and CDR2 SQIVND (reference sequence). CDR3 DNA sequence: TGTGCCAGTAGTCACACTAGCAGCGATGAGCAGTTCTTC. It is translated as CASSHTSSDEQFF.

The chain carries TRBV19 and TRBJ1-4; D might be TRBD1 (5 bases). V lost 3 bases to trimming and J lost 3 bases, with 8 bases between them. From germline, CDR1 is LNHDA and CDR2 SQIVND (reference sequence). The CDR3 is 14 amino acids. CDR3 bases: TGTGCCAGTAGTATCGGAGGGGCTAATGAAAAACTGTTTTTT. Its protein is CASSIGGANEKLFF.

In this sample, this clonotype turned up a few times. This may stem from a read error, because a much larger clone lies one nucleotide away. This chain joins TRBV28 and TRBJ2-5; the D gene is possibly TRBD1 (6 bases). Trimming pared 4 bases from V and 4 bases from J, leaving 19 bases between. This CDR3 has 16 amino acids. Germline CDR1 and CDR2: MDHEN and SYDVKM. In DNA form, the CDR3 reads TGTGCCAGCAGTTCACCCGGGACAACGAACCGAGAGACCCAGTACTTC. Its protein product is CASSSPGTTNRETQYF.

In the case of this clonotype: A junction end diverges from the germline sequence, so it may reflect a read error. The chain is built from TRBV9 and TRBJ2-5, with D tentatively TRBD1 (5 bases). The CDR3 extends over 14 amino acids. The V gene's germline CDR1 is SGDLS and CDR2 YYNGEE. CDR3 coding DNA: TGTGCCAGCAACGTAGATACAGGTTTGAAGACCCAGTACTTC. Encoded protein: CASNVDTGLKTQYF.

In nucleotides, the CDR3 is TGTGCCAGTAGGGGAACCGGGACATCCAACTATGGCTACACCTTC. Translated, it gives CASRGTGTSNYGYTF. The chain couples TRBV19 to TRBJ1-2; D perhaps matches TRBD1 (6 bases). Germline CDR1 is LNHDA and CDR2 is SQIVND (reference sequence). V lost 6 bases, J lost 2 bases, and 16 bases lay in between. The CDR3 runs 15 residues.

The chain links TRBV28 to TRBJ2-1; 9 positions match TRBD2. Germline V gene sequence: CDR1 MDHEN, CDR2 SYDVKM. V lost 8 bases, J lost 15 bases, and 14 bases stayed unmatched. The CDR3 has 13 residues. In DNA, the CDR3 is TGTGCCAGCGCCGGACTAGCGCGGCTGGAGGCGTTCTTC. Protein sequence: CASAGLARLEAFF.

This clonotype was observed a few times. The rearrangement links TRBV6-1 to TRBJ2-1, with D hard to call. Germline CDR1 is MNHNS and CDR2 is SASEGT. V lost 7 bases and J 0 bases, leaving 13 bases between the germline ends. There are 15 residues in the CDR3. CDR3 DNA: TGTGCCAGCACCCCTCGAGCGAGCTCCTACAATGAGCAGTTCTTC. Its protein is CASTPRASSYNEQFF.

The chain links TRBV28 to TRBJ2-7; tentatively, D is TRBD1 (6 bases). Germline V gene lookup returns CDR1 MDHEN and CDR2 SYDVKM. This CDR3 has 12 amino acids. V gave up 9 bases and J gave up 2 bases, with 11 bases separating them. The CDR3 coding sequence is TGTGCCAGTCAGGGGTTCGCCTACGAGCAGTACTTC. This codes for CASQGFAYEQYF.

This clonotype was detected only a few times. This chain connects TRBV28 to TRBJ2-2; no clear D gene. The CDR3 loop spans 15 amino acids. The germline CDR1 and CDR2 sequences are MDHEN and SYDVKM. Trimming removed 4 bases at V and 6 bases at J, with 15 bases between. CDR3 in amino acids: CASSSPRSQSGELFF. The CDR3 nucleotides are TGTGCCAGCAGTTCCCCGCGGAGCCAGTCCGGGGAGCTGTTTTTT.

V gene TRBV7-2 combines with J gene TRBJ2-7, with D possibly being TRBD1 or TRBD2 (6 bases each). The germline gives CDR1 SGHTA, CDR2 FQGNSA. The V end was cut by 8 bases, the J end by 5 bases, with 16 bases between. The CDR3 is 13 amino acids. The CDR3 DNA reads TGTGCCAGCGGGGATGGGGGGCTCAACGAGCAGTACTTC. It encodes CASGDGGLNEQYF.

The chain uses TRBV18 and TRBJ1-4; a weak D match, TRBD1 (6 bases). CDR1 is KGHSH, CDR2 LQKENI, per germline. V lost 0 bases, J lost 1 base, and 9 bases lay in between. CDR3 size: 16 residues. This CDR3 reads CASSPPGAETNEKLFF. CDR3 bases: TGTGCCAGCTCACCACCGGGGGCAGAAACTAATGAAAAACTGTTTTTT.

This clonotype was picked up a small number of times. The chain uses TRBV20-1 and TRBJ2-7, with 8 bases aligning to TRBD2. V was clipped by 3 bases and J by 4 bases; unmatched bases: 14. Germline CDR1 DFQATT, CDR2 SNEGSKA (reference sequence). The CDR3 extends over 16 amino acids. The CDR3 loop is CSASDGAREDRYEQYF. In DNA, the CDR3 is TGCAGTGCTAGTGACGGGGCGCGGGAGGACCGGTACGAGCAGTACTTC.

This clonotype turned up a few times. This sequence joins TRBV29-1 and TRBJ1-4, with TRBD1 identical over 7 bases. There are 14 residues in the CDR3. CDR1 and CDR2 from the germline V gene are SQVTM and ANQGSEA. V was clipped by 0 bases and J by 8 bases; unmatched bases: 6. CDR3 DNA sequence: TGCAGCGTTGAAGAGACAGGGACAGAAGAAAAACTGTTTTTT. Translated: CSVEETGTEEKLFF.